Listed below are T cell receptor beta chains from one sample, sequenced in a study of T cell repertoires in cytomegalovirus infection. These receptors' antigens are unknown. TCRdb independently ran MiXCR on the reads; one entry per CDR3 protein. The profile shows roughly 990,000 distinct CDR3 sequences, roughly 31% of them singletons. The starting material was cultured CD8+ T cells from PBMCs, obtained from culture after CMV antigen stimulation. All receptors come from a human donor in good health (CMV status not recorded). Some clones in this sample may be carry-over from other donors' samples. CDR3s include the opening cysteine and the closing phenylalanine or tryptophan. Each record gives: D gene, V gene, J gene, clone size, CDR3 protein, CDR3 DNA. The D gene is left open where the match is weak. Clone size appears in some rows only: once, few, many, or a class for an expanded clone.

NA	TRBV6-6	TRBJ1-1	NA	CASTLDIWGTEAFF	TGTGCCAGCACCTTGGACATATGGGGCACTGAAGCTTTCTTT
TRBD2	TRBV4-3	TRBJ2-3	NA	CASSQAGGLSTDTQYF	TGCGCCAGCAGCCAGGCGGGGGGCCTTAGCACAGATACGCAGTATTTT
TRBD1	TRBV2	TRBJ2-1	NA	CASRPEQGPLYNEQFF	TGTGCCAGCAGGCCTGAACAGGGGCCTCTCTACAATGAGCAGTTCTTC
NA	TRBV5-6	TRBJ1-2	NA	CASSYGQARTF	TGTGCCAGCAGCTACGGGCAGGCGAGAACCTTC
NA	TRBV12-3/TRBV12-4	TRBJ2-1	many	CASSMGVSNEQFF	TGTGCCAGCAGTATGGGCGTAAGCAATGAGCAGTTCTTC
NA	TRBV27	TRBJ1-3	NA	CASSLRGLGSGDTIYF	TGTGCCAGCAGTTTAAGAGGCCTTGGATCGGGGGACACCATATATTTT
NA	TRBV12-3/TRBV12-4	TRBJ1-1	few	CASSLGMAEAFF	TGTGCCAGCAGTTTAGGGATGGCTGAAGCTTTCTTT
NA	TRBV27	TRBJ2-1	few	CASSLGTDNEQFF	TGTGCCAGCAGTTTGGGTACGGACAATGAGCAGTTCTTC
NA	TRBV7-2	TRBJ1-2	many	CASRTLYGYTF	TGTGCCAGCAGGACCCTTTATGGCTACACCTTC
NA	TRBV7-6	TRBJ2-7	few	CASSSPPRGSLSYEQYF	TGTGCCAGCAGTTCTCCACCGCGGGGATCCCTCTCCTACGAGCAGTACTTC
NA	TRBV28	TRBJ2-6	NA	CASSYNPQVAGANVLTF	TGTGCCAGCAGCTATAATCCCCAGGTAGCTGGGGCCAACGTCCTGACTTTC
NA	TRBV19	TRBJ2-1	few	CASSIGGTAGWNEQFF	TGTGCCAGTAGTATAGGGGGGACGGCGGGTTGGAATGAGCAGTTCTTC
NA	TRBV6-5	TRBJ2-3	many	CASSYTLGNTDTQYF	TGTGCCAGCAGTTACACCCTAGGGAACACAGATACGCAGTATTTT
NA	TRBV4-3	TRBJ2-6	NA	CASSQGVQFSGANVLTF	TGCGCCAGCAGCCAAGGGGTACAGTTCTCTGGGGCCAACGTCCTGACTTTC
NA	TRBV20-1	TRBJ2-1	NA	CSASGSSYNEQFF	TGCAGTGCTAGCGGTAGCTCCTACAATGAGCAGTTCTTC
NA	TRBV27	TRBJ1-1	many	CASSSDPSGAEAFF	TGTGCCAGCAGTTCCGACCCCTCCGGCGCTGAAGCTTTCTTT
TRBD1	TRBV4-3	TRBJ1-4	NA	CASSQPGQAYEKLFF	TGCGCCAGCAGCCAACCGGGACAGGCTTATGAAAAACTGTTTTTT
NA	TRBV6-5	TRBJ2-1	NA	CASTDFSYNEQFF	TGTGCCAGCACCGACTTCTCCTACAATGAGCAGTTCTTC
TRBD1	TRBV7-2	TRBJ2-7	many	CASSQGAIAYEQYF	TGTGCCAGCAGCCAGGGGGCAATTGCCTACGAGCAGTACTTC
NA	TRBV5-5	TRBJ1-2	NA	CASSLLPGDDYGYTF	TGTGCCAGCAGCTTGTTGCCGGGGGACGACTATGGCTACACCTTC
NA	TRBV12-3/TRBV12-4	TRBJ1-4	NA	CASSLLAYNEKLFF	TGTGCCAGCAGTCTACTGGCTTATAATGAAAAACTGTTTTTT
NA	TRBV28	TRBJ2-2	many	CASSLELSKANTGELFF	TGTGCCAGCAGTTTAGAGCTGTCCAAAGCGAACACCGGGGAGCTGTTTTTT
NA	TRBV2	TRBJ1-5	NA	CASSGPDRHNQPQHF	TGTGCCAGCAGTGGCCCGGACAGACACAATCAGCCCCAGCATTTT
NA	TRBV7-2	TRBJ2-1	few	CASSLSPGHIAGYNEQFF	TGTGCCAGCAGCTTATCCCCGGGACACATCGCAGGATACAATGAGCAGTTCTTC
TRBD1	TRBV7-6	TRBJ1-5	NA	CAVGTGGDQPQHF	TGTGCCGTCGGGACAGGGGGGGATCAGCCCCAGCATTTT
NA	TRBV7-2	TRBJ1-5	few	CASRISAVAVNQPQHF	TGTGCCAGCAGGATCAGCGCGGTCGCGGTCAATCAGCCCCAGCATTTT